This T cell receptor (beta chain) appears in the sequencing data of a study of blood T cell repertoires in COVID-19. Using immunoSEQ multiplex PCR, the repertoire was profiled, and TCRdb retains in-frame clones only, with some absent. The sample contains fewer than 250,000 clones, 92% of which appear only once. V gave up 3 bases and J gave up 7 bases; unmatched junction bases: 11. The CDR3 spans 15 residues. CDR1 LNHDA and CDR2 SQIVND come from the germline V gene (reference sequence). The specimen sequenced was peripheral blood. This receptor was obtained from a man aged 30-40 years with acute or convalescent COVID-19. The genes are TRBV19 and TRBJ2-7, with 8 positions matching TRBD2. In nucleotides, the CDR3 is TGTGCCAGTAGTATCGCTTCTAGCGGGTGGAGGGAGCAGTACTTC. Translating it yields CASSIASSGWREQYF. Full variable domain (missing parts from reference TRBV19 and TRBJ2-7): DGGITQSPKYLFRKEGQNVTLSCEQNLNHDAMYWYRQDPGQGLRLIYYSQIVNDFQKGDIAEGYSVSREKKESFPLTVTSAQKNPTAFYLCASSIASSGWREQYFGPGTRLTVT.